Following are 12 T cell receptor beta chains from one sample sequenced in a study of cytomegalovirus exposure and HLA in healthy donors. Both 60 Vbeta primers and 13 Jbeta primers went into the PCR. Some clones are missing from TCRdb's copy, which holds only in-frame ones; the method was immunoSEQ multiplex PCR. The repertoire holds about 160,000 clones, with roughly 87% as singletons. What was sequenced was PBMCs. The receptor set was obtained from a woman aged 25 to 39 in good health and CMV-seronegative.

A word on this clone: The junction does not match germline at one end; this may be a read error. CDR3 protein: CASGQGGWTFGNTEAFF. CDR3 in DNA: TGTGCCAGCGGCCAAGGCGGATGGACATTCGGAAACACTGAAGCTTTCTTT. The chain links TRBV14 to TRBJ1-1, with D possibly TRBD1 on 5 matching bases. The length of the CDR3 is 17 residues. Germline V CDR1 and CDR2: SGHDN, FVKESK.

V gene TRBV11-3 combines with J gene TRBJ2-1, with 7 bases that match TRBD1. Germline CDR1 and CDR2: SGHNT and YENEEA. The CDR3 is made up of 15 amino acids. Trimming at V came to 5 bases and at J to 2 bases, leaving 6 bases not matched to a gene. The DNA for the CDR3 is TGTGCCAGCAGCCTGCGACAGGGCACCTACAATGAGCAGTTCTTC. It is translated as CASSLRQGTYNEQFF.

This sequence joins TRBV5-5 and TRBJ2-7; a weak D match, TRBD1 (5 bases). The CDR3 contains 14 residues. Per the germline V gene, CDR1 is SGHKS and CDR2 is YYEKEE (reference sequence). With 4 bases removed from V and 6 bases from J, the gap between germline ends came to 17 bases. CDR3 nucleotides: TGTGCCAGCAGCCTAAGTGGCCAGGGAAGCGAGCAGTACTTC. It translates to CASSLSGQGSEQYF.

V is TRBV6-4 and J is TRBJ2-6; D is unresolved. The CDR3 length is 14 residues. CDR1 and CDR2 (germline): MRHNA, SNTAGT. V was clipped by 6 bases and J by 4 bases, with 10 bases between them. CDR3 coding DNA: TGTGCCAGCAGCCCCCGAGGCGGGGCCAACGTCCTGACTTTC. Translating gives CASSPRGGANVLTF.

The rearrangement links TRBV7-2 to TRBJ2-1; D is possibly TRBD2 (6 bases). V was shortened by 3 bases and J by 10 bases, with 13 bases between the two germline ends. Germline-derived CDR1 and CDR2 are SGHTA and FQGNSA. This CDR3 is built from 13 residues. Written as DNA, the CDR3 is TGTGCCAGCAGCTTTTCGGGGGAAAAGGAGCAGTTCTTC. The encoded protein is CASSFSGEKEQFF.

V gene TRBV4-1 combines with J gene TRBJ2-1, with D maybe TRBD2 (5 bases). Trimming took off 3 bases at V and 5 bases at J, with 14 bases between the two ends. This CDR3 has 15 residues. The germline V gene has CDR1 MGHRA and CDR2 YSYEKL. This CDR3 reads CASSQLGLENNEQFF. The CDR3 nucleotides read TGCGCCAGCAGCCAGCTTGGACTGGAGAACAATGAGCAGTTCTTC.

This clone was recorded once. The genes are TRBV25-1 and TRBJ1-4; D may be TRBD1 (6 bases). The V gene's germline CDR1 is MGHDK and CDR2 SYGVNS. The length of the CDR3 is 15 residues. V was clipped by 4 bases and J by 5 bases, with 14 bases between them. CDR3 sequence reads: CASSALTGRNEKLFF. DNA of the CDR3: TGTGCCAGCAGTGCCCTGACAGGAAGGAATGAAAAACTGTTTTTT.

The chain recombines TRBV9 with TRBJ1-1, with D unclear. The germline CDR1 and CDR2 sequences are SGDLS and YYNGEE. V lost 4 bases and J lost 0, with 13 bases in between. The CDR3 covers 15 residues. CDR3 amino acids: CASSTTATMNTEAFF. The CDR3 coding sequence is TGTGCCAGCAGCACAACAGCTACCATGAACACTGAAGCTTTCTTT. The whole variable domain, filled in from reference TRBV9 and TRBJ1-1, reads DSGVTQTPKHLITATGQRVTLRCSPRSGDLSVYWYQQSLDQGLQFLIQYYNGEERAKGNILERFSAQQFPDLHSELNLSSLELGDSALYFCASSTTATMNTEAFFGQGTRLTVV.

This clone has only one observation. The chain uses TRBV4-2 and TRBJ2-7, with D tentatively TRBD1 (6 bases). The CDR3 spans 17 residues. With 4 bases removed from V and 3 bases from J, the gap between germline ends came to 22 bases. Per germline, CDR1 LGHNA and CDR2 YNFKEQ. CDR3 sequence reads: CASSPPRDRPGIYEQYF. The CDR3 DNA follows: TGTGCCAGCAGCCCACCCCGAGACAGGCCTGGTATCTACGAGCAGTACTTC.

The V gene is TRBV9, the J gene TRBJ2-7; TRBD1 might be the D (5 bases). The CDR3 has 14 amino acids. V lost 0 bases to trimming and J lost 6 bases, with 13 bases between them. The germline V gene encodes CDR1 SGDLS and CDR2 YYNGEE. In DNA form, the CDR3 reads TGTGCCAGCAGCGTAGGAATAGGGGTCGGCGAGCAGTACTTC. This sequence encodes CASSVGIGVGEQYF.

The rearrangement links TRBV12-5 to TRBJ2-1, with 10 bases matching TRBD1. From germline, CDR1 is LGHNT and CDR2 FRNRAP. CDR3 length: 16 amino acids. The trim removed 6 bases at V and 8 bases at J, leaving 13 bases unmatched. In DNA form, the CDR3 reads TGTGCTAGTGGAGCACCGGGGACAGGGGTCTTCTATGAGCAGTTCTTC. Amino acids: CASGAPGTGVFYEQFF.

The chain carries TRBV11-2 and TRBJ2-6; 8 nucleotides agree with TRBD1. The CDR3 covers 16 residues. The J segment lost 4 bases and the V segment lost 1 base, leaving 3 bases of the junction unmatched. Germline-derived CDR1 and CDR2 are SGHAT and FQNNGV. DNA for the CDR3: TGTGCCAGCAGCTTAGGGACAGGGTCCGGGGCCAACGTCCTGACTTTC. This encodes CASSLGTGSGANVLTF.